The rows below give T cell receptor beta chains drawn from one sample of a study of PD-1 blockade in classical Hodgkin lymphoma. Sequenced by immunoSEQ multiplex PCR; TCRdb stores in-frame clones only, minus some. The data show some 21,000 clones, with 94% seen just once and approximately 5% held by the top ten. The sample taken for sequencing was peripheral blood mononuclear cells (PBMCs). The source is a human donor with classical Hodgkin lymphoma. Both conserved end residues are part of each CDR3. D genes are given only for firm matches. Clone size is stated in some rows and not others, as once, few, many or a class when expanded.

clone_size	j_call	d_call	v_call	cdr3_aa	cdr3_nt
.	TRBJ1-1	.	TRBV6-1	CATSYWDTEAFF	TGTGCCACCTCCTACTGGGACACTGAAGCTTTCTTT
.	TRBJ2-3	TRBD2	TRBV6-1	CASNKAGLTDTQYF	TGTGCCAGCAATAAAGCGGGGCTCACAGATACGCAGTATTTT
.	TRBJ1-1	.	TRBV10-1	CASSESGRGEANTEAFF	TGCGCCAGCAGTGAGTCCGGGCGCGGAGAGGCGAACACTGAAGCTTTCTTT
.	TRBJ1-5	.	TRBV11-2	CASSLRPLFPQHF	TGTGCCAGCAGCTTGAGACCTCTCTTCCCCCAGCATTTT
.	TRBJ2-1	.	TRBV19	CASSIDLGRQGLTNEQFF	TGTGCCAGTAGTATAGATCTCGGGAGGCAGGGGCTTACGAATGAGCAGTTCTTC
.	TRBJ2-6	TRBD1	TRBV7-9	CASSTDRGRSGANVLTF	TGTGCCAGCAGCACGGACAGGGGGCGTTCTGGGGCCAACGTCCTGACTTTC
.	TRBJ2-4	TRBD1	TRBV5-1	CASTFGSGTGFLAKNIQYF	TGCGCCAGCACTTTCGGATCCGGGACAGGCTTTCTAGCCAAAAACATTCAGTACTTC
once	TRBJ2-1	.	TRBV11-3	CASSGPGARHNEQFF	TGTGCCAGCAGCGGACCGGGGGCTAGGCACAATGAGCAGTTCTTC
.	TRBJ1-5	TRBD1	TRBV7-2	CASSLYGTGVAQPQHF	TGTGCCAGCAGCTTATACGGGACAGGGGTTGCGCAGCCCCAGCATTTT
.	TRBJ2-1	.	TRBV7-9	CASSPTQLVNGEQFF	TGTGCCAGCAGCCCGACCCAACTAGTCAATGGGGAGCAGTTCTTC
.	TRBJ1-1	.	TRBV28	CASSPPHGLNTEAFF	TGTGCCAGCAGTCCCCCACACGGATTGAACACTGAAGCTTTCTTT
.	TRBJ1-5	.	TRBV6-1	CASSEPPRFSNQPQHF	TGTGCCAGCAGTGAACCGCCTCGGTTTAGCAATCAGCCCCAGCATTTT
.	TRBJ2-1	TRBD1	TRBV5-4	CASSPYNDRGIYNEQFF	TGTGCCAGCAGCCCGTATAACGACAGGGGGATATACAATGAGCAGTTCTTC
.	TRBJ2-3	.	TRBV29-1	CSVVSEGDTQYF	TGCAGCGTTGTTAGTGAAGGAGATACGCAGTATTTT
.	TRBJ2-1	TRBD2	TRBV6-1	CASRRSGGNNEQFF	TGTGCCAGCAGACGGTCGGGGGGTAACAATGAGCAGTTCTTC
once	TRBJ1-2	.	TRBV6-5	CASSIGGRVDSLSTF	TGTGCCAGCAGTATAGGGGGGAGGGTGGACTCTCTTTCCACCTTC
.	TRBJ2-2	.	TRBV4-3	CASSQNTGELFF	TGCGCCAGCAGCCAGAACACCGGGGAGCTGTTTTTT
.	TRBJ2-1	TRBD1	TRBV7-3	CASSQDRGTYNEQFF	TGTGCCAGCAGCCAGGACAGGGGAACCTACAATGAGCAGTTCTTC
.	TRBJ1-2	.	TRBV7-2	CASSPTGRGYTF	TGTGCCAGCAGTCCTACAGGGCGCGGCTACACCTTC
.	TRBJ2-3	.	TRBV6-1	CASTYGGYTDTQYF	TGTGCCAGCACCTACGGCGGCTACACAGATACGCAGTATTTT
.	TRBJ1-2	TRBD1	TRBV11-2	CASSHRQGVGYTF	TGTGCCAGCAGCCACCGACAGGGTGTCGGCTACACCTTC
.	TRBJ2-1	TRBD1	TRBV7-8	CASSLRTGDPQTYNEQFF	TGTGCCAGCAGCTTACGGACAGGGGATCCCCAGACATACAATGAGCAGTTCTTC
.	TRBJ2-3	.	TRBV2	CASSLGPRTDTQYF	TGTGCCAGCAGTTTAGGGCCCCGCACAGATACGCAGTATTTT
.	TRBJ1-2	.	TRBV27	CASSSPTGRGGYGYTF	TGTGCCAGCAGTTCCCCGACAGGCCGTGGGGGCTATGGCTACACCTTC
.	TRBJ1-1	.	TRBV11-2	CASSLDSRVGAFF	TGTGCCAGCAGCTTAGATTCAAGGGTCGGAGCTTTCTTT
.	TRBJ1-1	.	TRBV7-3	CASSPTGNTEAFF	TGTGCCAGCAGCCCCACAGGGAACACTGAAGCTTTCTTT
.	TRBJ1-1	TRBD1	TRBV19	CASSADRGVYTEAFF	TGTGCCAGTAGTGCAGACAGGGGTGTTTACACTGAAGCTTTCTTT
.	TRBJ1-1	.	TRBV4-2	CASSRRGRPVEGAFF	TGTGCCAGCAGCCGTCGCGGGAGGCCCGTCGAGGGAGCTTTCTTT
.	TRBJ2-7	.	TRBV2	CASGNSYEQYF	TGTGCCAGCGGCAACTCCTACGAGCAGTACTTC
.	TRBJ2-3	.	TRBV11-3	CASSPGRTDTQYF	TGTGCCAGCAGCCCCGGGCGCACAGATACGCAGTATTTT
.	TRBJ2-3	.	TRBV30	CAWSEGGLRNTDTQYF	TGTGCCTGGAGTGAGGGCGGACTTAGGAACACAGATACGCAGTATTTT
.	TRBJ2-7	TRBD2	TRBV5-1	CASSLRSGGGYEQYF	TGCGCCAGCAGCTTAAGGTCGGGCGGGGGGTACGAGCAGTACTTC
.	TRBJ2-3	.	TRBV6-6	CASSYSWADTQYF	TGTGCCAGCAGTTACTCGTGGGCAGATACGCAGTATTTT
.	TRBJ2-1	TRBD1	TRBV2	CASSARDRLISYNEQFF	TGTGCCAGCAGTGCCCGGGACAGGTTGATCTCCTACAATGAGCAGTTCTTC
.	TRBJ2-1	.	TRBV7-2	CASRSRGPRDNEQFF	TGTGCCAGCAGGAGCCGGGGTCCAAGGGACAATGAGCAGTTCTTC
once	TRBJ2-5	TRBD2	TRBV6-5	CASSLAGGVQETQYF	TGTGCCAGCAGTTTAGCGGGGGGCGTCCAAGAGACCCAGTACTTC
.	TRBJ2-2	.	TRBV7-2	CASSLYRAGTGELFF	TGTGCCAGCAGCTTATACAGGGCCGGCACCGGGGAGCTGTTTTTT
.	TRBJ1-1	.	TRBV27	CASSLTGGRNTEAFF	TGTGCCAGCAGCCTCACGGGAGGGCGGAACACTGAAGCTTTCTTT
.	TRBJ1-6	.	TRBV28	CASSLVGANSPLHF	TGTGCCAGCAGTTTAGTTGGGGCTAATTCACCCCTCCACTTT
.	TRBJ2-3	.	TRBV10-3	CAIRNPSISTDTQYF	TGTGCCATCAGAAACCCGAGCATTAGCACAGATACGCAGTATTTT
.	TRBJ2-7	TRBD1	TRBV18	CASSPGQGPYEQYF	TGTGCCAGCTCCCCGGGACAGGGGCCCTACGAGCAGTACTTC
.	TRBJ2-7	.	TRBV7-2	CASSLRGDSTYEQYF	TGTGCCAGCAGCTTAAGGGGGGACAGTACCTACGAGCAGTACTTC
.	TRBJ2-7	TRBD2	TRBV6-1	CASQPGTRVEQYF	TGTGCCAGCCAACCCGGGACTAGAGTCGAGCAGTACTTC
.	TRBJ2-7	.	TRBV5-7	CASSRGLGRSYEQYF	TGTGCCAGCAGCAGAGGGTTAGGGAGGTCCTACGAGCAGTACTTC
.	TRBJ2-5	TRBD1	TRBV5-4	CASSSPGQEGETQYF	TGTGCCAGCAGCTCGCCTGGACAGGAAGGGGAGACCCAGTACTTC
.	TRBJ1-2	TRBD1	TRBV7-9	CASSQPDRGGYTF	TGTGCCAGCAGCCAGCCAGACAGGGGCGGCTACACCTTC
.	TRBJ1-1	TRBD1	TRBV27	CASIPGQGSPANTEAFF	TGTGCCAGCATACCGGGACAGGGCTCCCCGGCGAACACTGAAGCTTTCTTT
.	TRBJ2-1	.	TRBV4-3	CASSQERGDNEQFF	TGCGCCAGCAGCCAAGAGAGAGGGGACAATGAGCAGTTCTTC
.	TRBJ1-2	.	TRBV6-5	CASSTSRGSPYGYTF	TGTGCCAGCAGTACCTCCCGGGGGAGCCCCTATGGCTACACCTTC